This is a list of T cell receptor beta chains from one sample in a study of CD8 T cells in ankylosing spondylitis. One entry per CDR3 protein, called by TCRdb with MiXCR from the 5' RACE reads. Seen here are hundreds of thousands of distinct CDR3 sequences, approximately 26% observed once, and the top ten hold roughly 0.8%. Sequenced: blood, either unsorted or a sorted T cell fraction (not recorded which). These receptors all stem from a male donor with ankylosing spondylitis. Each CDR3 is given with its conserved first and last residue.

J gene: TRBJ1-1; V gene: TRBV4-1; CDR3 protein: CASSDRTGSSNEAFF
J gene: TRBJ2-2; V gene: TRBV20-1; CDR3 protein: CSAPPGQNTGELFF
J gene: TRBJ2-7; V gene: TRBV20-1; CDR3 protein: CSARGAGFGEQYF
J gene: TRBJ2-1; V gene: TRBV6-5; CDR3 protein: CASSYGAGSYNEQFF
J gene: TRBJ2-3; V gene: TRBV20-1; CDR3 protein: CSATPGLAGDEDTQYF
J gene: TRBJ2-1; V gene: TRBV5-1; CDR3 protein: CASSLQSGSYNEQFF
J gene: TRBJ1-1; V gene: TRBV25-1; CDR3 protein: CASSEYGRLNTEAFF
J gene: TRBJ2-3; V gene: TRBV5-1; CDR3 protein: CASSLLSGVGYTQYF
J gene: TRBJ1-3; V gene: TRBV7-2; CDR3 protein: CASSLATGDGNTIYF
J gene: TRBJ2-3; V gene: TRBV20-1; CDR3 protein: CSARVGGNTDTQYF
J gene: TRBJ1-5; V gene: TRBV7-8; CDR3 protein: CASSLTGVYSNQPQHF
J gene: TRBJ2-5; V gene: TRBV6-1; CDR3 protein: CASSEPGAGAQYF
J gene: TRBJ2-1; V gene: TRBV2; CDR3 protein: CASSEATTNEQFF
J gene: TRBJ1-5; V gene: TRBV20-1; CDR3 protein: CSAPQGLYSNQPQHF
J gene: TRBJ2-2; V gene: TRBV6-1; CDR3 protein: CASSEAWGSGELFF
J gene: TRBJ2-3; V gene: TRBV4-2; CDR3 protein: CASSQDGPFTDTQYF
J gene: TRBJ2-5; V gene: TRBV20-1; CDR3 protein: CSASTAAHQETQYF
J gene: TRBJ2-1; V gene: TRBV11-2; CDR3 protein: CASSLGQGILLEQFF
J gene: TRBJ2-1; V gene: TRBV10-3; CDR3 protein: CAISRVPGQGAWEQFF
J gene: TRBJ1-1; V gene: TRBV3-1; CDR3 protein: CASSQVKDTEAFF
J gene: TRBJ2-4; V gene: TRBV28; CDR3 protein: CASRAGTGGNIQYF
J gene: TRBJ1-1; V gene: TRBV29-1; CDR3 protein: CSVASGIPNTEAFF
J gene: TRBJ1-1; V gene: TRBV3-1; CDR3 protein: CASSHLGQNTEAFF